This paragraph covers one TCR beta chain sequence. This clone was observed once. Its antigen is not yet known. Base quality data are lacking; no much larger clone is found one base away. TCRbeta CDR3 regions were amplified from genomic DNA using the immunoSEQ Assay, a bias-controlled multiplex PCR. Per the authors' processing: The number of nucleated cells in each sample was estimated by amplification of reference gene primers within the assay. To quantify the absolute abundance of each unique TCRbeta CDR3 rearrangement, sequence reads were collapsed and filtered. For each sample, productive Simpson clonality was calculated as the square root of Simpson's diversity index across productive rearrangements. TCRdb's version of the immuneACCESS table is confined to in-frame rearrangements and falls short of the full clone set. An unresolved V gene accounts for under half of the shortfall where checked; the remainder is of unknown origin. For V, J and clone size, that table is used; D and trimming come from the DNA. Present in this sample are about 50,000 clones, roughly 88% of which were seen just once. The ten largest make up roughly 2.1% of the sample.

The sample is drawn from a study of blood T cell repertoires in COVID-19 (dated by TCRdb to about 2020). The study in broad terms: The collaborator samples originated in the United States, Italy and Spain and spanned the acute and convalescent phases of COVID-19. The material from the prospective study consisted of cDNA or gDNA derived from T cells, B-cell-depleted T cells, or PBMCs. Deeply sampled blood TCRbeta repertoires from subjects exposed to, actively infected with, or recovered from COVID-19 were included in the dataset. Samples were obtained from the ongoing ImmuneRACE study (first 160 participants) and from over a thousand subjects provided by 6 global collaborators. The sample metadata nearly always contained a de-identified subject ID, COVID-19 status, age in years and sex. Where HLA class I and class II types were available, the types were taken from metadata supplied by the sample provider, not from assay-based typing. The repertoires were released in a freely available public database intended as a resource for research on the immune response to SARS-CoV-2.

Points the paper makes about the study in general: The amount of clinical and demographic metadata varied by source and participant and was provided uncurated.

The CDR3 starts with the cysteine, ends with the phenylalanine, and has 16 residues. Only CDR3 DNA is held: 48 bases, read in frame from base 1. Via the germline V gene (reference sequence), CDR1 is LNHDA and CDR2 SQIVND. V is reduced by 8 bases and J by 1 base, leaving a spacing of 20 bases between them. The collaborating institutions used their own protocols to collect whole blood in K2EDTA tubes. For TCRbeta analysis, collaborators shipped samples as frozen whole blood, isolated PBMCs, or DNA extracted from either of those sample types. The clonotype comes from a woman aged 60-70 years with acute or convalescent COVID-19. The sequence is built from TRBV19 and TRBJ1-1; the D region possibly corresponds to TRBD1 (5 bases align). The specimen was peripheral blood. The CDR3 reads as follows: CASRRDREPENTEAFF. The nucleotide sequence is given as TGTGCCAGTCGCCGAGACAGAGAACCTGAGAACACTGAAGCTTTCTTT.